This entry is about one T cell receptor (beta chain). Its antigen is not known. The data originate from a study of shared clonotypes between healthy human individuals. Study observations and caveats: Across several donors, naive CD4 shared around 5.4%, naive CD8 over 3%, memory CD4 roughly 2.4%, memory CD8 approximately 0.4%.

The assay was immunoSEQ multiplex PCR, and TCRdb's table has in-frame clones only and misses some. Of over a million clones in the sample, approximately 78% were seen once. V shed 2 bases and J shed 3 bases, with 16 bases lying between them. The CDR3 is made up of 16 amino acids. Looked up from germline, CDR1 is SGHRS and CDR2 is YFSETQ. This sequence originates from a man aged 18 to 35 in good health. Some clones in this sample may be carry-over from other donors' samples. The chain combines TRBV5-1 with TRBJ2-3; D may be TRBD2 (6 bases). The specimen was memory CD4+ T cells from PBMCs. Subset denoted: CD45RA-negative fraction. For the CDR3, the DNA is TGCGCCAGCAGCTTAGGAACGCTCGGGGGAACAGATACGCAGTATTTT. Translation gives CASSLGTLGGTDTQYF.